This is a list of T cell receptor beta chains from one sample in a study of blood T cell repertoires in COVID-19. TCRdb keeps only in-frame clones here, not all; method: immunoSEQ multiplex PCR. The table lists over 25,000 clones, 70% to 90% of them singletons. Sequencing used peripheral blood. These receptors came from a human donor in a cohort sampled during active COVID-19. The donor label of this sample is uncertain. The CDR3 runs from the conserved cysteine through the conserved F or W. The D gene is left open where the match is weak. Size tells how often a clone was seen (once, few, many) or the class of an expanded clone, and some rows leave it out.

-	-	TRBJ2-5	TRBV7-8	CASSSRWQAQETQYF	TGTGCCAGCAGCTCCAGGTGGCAGGCCCAAGAGACCCAGTACTTC
-	-	TRBJ2-1	TRBV4-1	CASSQDRSGAAYNEQFF	TGCGCCAGCAGCCAAGATAGATCGGGAGCGGCCTACAATGAGCAGTTCTTC
once	TRBD1	TRBJ2-7	TRBV5-1	CASSPETTGGYEQYF	TGCGCCAGCAGCCCAGAAACGACAGGGGGATACGAGCAGTACTTC
-	-	TRBJ2-4	TRBV19	CASSQQGVLAKNIQYF	TGTGCCAGTAGCCAGCAGGGTGTTCTAGCCAAAAACATTCAGTACTTC
few	-	TRBJ1-4	TRBV5-1	CASSLLYRREGATNEKLFF	TGCGCCAGCAGCTTGCTATACCGGCGGGAAGGTGCAACTAATGAAAAACTGTTTTTT
-	TRBD2	TRBJ2-3	TRBV29-1	CSAAELAGARDTQYF	TGCAGCGCGGCAGAACTAGCGGGAGCACGAGATACGCAGTATTTT
-	TRBD2	TRBJ2-1	TRBV20-1	CSASSLAGGVYNEQFF	TGCAGTGCTAGTTCTCTAGCGGGAGGGGTATACAATGAGCAGTTCTTC
-	-	TRBJ1-2	TRBV28	CASKGWGGYGYTF	TGTGCCAGCAAAGGTTGGGGAGGTTATGGCTACACCTTC
once	TRBD2	TRBJ2-1	TRBV5-1	CASSLAGAGAYNEQFF	TGCGCCAGCAGCTTGGCAGGAGCGGGAGCTTACAATGAGCAGTTCTTC
-	-	TRBJ2-7	TRBV4-2	CASSQDNSGTPYEQYF	TGTGCCAGCAGCCAAGATAACAGCGGTACTCCCTACGAGCAGTACTTC
-	-	TRBJ2-5	TRBV27	CASSSSGGETQYF	TGTGCCAGCAGTTCCAGTGGAGGAGAGACCCAGTACTTC
-	TRBD2	TRBJ2-5	TRBV11-3	CASSLAIPLAGDVQETQYF	TGTGCCAGCAGCTTAGCCATCCCTCTAGCGGGAGACGTCCAAGAGACCCAGTACTTC
-	-	TRBJ2-5	TRBV7-9	CASSLTAAMYF	TGTGCCAGCAGCTTAACAGCGGCCATGTACTTC
-	TRBD1	TRBJ2-7	TRBV5-4	CASSQDRTNSYEQYF	TGTGCCAGCAGTCAGGACAGGACGAACTCCTACGAGCAGTACTTC
-	-	TRBJ2-2	TRBV12-3/TRBV12-4	CASRTAEGRELFF	TGTGCCAGCAGGACAGCGGAGGGTAGGGAGCTGTTTTTT
-	-	TRBJ2-5	TRBV19	CASSGGSGSQETQYF	TGTGCCAGTAGTGGGGGGAGTGGGTCCCAAGAGACCCAGTACTTC
-	-	TRBJ2-1	TRBV6-5	CASSYRGGPIFSEQFF	TGTGCCAGCAGTTACCGCGGAGGGCCCATCTTCAGTGAGCAGTTCTTC
-	-	TRBJ2-2	TRBV7-9	CASSPNGAGELFF	TGTGCCAGCAGCCCAAATGGAGCCGGGGAGCTGTTTTTT
-	-	TRBJ1-1	TRBV29-1	CSVDSGYTEAFF	TGCAGCGTTGATTCAGGGTACACTGAAGCTTTCTTT
-	TRBD1	TRBJ2-1	TRBV6-6	CASSYTGTGDNEQFF	TGTGCCAGCAGTTACACCGGGACAGGGGACAATGAGCAGTTCTTC
-	-	TRBJ1-1	TRBV6-5	CASSPVGGAGEAFF	TGTGCCAGCAGCCCCGTTGGGGGCGCGGGTGAAGCTTTCTTT
once	-	TRBJ1-1	TRBV21-1	CASGRQGSEGNTEAFF	TGTGCCAGCGGGCGGCAGGGGAGTGAGGGGAACACTGAAGCTTTCTTT
-	-	TRBJ2-1	TRBV11-2	CASSLSPSSYNEQFF	TGTGCCAGCAGCTTATCCCCGAGCTCCTACAATGAGCAGTTCTTC
once	-	TRBJ2-7	TRBV4-1	CASSPSTGAGSRTYEQYF	TGCGCCAGCAGCCCTTCGACAGGAGCGGGGAGTAGAACCTACGAGCAGTACTTC
-	-	TRBJ1-2	TRBV12-3/TRBV12-4	CASSFEREGGYTF	TGTGCCAGCAGTTTTGAAAGGGAGGGAGGCTACACCTTC
-	-	TRBJ2-1	TRBV6-2/TRBV6-3	CASSYSQTLLKHNEQFF	TGTGCCAGCAGTTACTCCCAGACTCTCCTGAAACACAATGAGCAGTTCTTC
-	TRBD1	TRBJ1-4	TRBV28	CASSNRDRVDEKLFF	TGTGCCAGCAGTAACCGGGACAGGGTCGATGAAAAACTGTTTTTT
-	TRBD1	TRBJ1-5	TRBV3-1/TRBV3-2	CASSPAQGQGQPQHF	TGTGCCAGCAGCCCGGCCCAGGGACAGGGTCAGCCCCAGCATTTT
-	-	TRBJ2-3	TRBV9	CASSPGLPGTDTQYF	TGTGCCAGCAGCCCCGGACTGCCTGGCACAGATACGCAGTATTTT
-	-	TRBJ2-5	TRBV6-5	CAIATSQETQYF	TGTGCCATCGCCACTAGCCAAGAGACCCAGTACTTC
-	-	TRBJ2-5	TRBV5-1	CASSLSRVQETQYF	TGCGCCAGCAGCTTGTCCAGGGTGCAAGAGACCCAGTACTTC
-	-	TRBJ1-1	TRBV21-1	CASSKVEAGTEAFF	TGTGCCAGCAGCAAAGTTGAGGCTGGCACTGAAGCTTTCTTT
-	TRBD2	TRBJ2-1	TRBV27	CASSFMKGGRDSYNEQFF	TGTGCCAGCAGTTTTATGAAGGGCGGGAGAGACTCCTACAATGAGCAGTTCTTC
-	TRBD1	TRBJ2-2	TRBV5-1	CASSWDRGNTGELFF	TGCGCCAGCAGCTGGGACAGGGGGAACACCGGGGAGCTGTTTTTT
-	-	TRBJ2-7	TRBV11-2	CASSPLSGSSYEQYF	TGTGCCAGCAGCCCCCTTTCGGGATCGTCCTACGAGCAGTACTTC
-	TRBD1	TRBJ2-5	TRBV9	CASSETGGGETQYF	TGTGCCAGCAGCGAGACAGGGGGAGGAGAGACCCAGTACTTC
few	-	TRBJ1-2	TRBV2	CASSEGLPWVLRQDRYGYTF	TGTGCCAGCAGTGAGGGGCTACCCTGGGTTCTTCGGCAGGACCGCTATGGCTACACCTTC